What follows is one T cell receptor (beta chain) and its context. Its antigen is currently unknown. In germline, CDR1 is MGHDK, CDR2 SYGVNS. The CDR3 is 14 residues long. The V gene lost 5 bases and the J gene lost 4 bases, with 13 bases spanning the gap. The PCR was carried out with 60 Vbeta primers and 13 Jbeta primers. Here immunoSEQ multiplex PCR was the method, and the copy in TCRdb shows in-frame clones only, minus some. Here the sample spans over 20,000 clones, approximately 70% being singletons. These data are taken from a study of cytomegalovirus exposure and HLA in healthy donors. General study findings and limits: Sequencing likely generated an artifact that appeared as a cluster of highly shared sequence variants.

This TCR came from a woman in her forties or fifties in good health and CMV-seronegative. The chain couples TRBV25-1 to TRBJ2-3; possibly TRBD1 for D (6 bases). The sample comprised PBMCs. The CDR3 coding sequence is TGTGCCAGCAGTCCACAGGGTCGGGCAGATACGCAGTATTTT. Its protein is CASSPQGRADTQYF.